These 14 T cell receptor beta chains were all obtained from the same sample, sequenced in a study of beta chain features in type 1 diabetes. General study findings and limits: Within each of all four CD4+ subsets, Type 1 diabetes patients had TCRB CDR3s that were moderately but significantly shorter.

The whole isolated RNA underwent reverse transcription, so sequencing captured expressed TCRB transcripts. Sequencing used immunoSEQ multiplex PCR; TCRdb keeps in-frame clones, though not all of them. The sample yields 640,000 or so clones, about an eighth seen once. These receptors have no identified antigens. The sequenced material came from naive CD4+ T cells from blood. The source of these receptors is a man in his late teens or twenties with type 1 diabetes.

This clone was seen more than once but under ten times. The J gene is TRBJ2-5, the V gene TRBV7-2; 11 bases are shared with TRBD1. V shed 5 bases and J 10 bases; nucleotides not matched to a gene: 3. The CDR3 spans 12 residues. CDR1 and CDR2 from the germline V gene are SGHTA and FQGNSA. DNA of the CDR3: TGTGCCAGCAGCCGGGACAGGGGGGACCAGTACTTC. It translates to CASSRDRGDQYF.

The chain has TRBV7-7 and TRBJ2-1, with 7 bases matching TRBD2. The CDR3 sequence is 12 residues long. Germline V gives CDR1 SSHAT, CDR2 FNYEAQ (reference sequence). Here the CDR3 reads CASYLGRTSAFF. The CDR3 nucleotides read TGTGCTAGCTACTTAGGGAGAACTAGCGCGTTCTTC.

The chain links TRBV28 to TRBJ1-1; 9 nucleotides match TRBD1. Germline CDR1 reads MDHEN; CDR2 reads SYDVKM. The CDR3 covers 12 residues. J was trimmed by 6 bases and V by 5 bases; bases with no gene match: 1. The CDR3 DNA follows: TGTGCCAGCAGTCGACAGGGGGCTGAAGCTTTCTTT. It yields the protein CASSRQGAEAFF.

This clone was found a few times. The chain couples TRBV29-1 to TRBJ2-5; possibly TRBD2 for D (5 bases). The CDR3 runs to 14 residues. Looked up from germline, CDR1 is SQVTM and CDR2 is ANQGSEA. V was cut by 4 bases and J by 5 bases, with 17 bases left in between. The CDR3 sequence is CSVVEAALRETQYF. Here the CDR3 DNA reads TGCAGCGTTGTGGAGGCAGCCCTAAGGGAGACCCAGTACTTC.

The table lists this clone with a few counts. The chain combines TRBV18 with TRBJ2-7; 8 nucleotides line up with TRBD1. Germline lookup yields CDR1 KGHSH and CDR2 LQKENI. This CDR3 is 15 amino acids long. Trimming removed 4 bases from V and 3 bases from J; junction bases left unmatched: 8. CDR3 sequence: CASSLSGGDSYEQYF. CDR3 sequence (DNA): TGTGCCAGCTCACTTTCAGGGGGCGATAGCTACGAGCAGTACTTC.

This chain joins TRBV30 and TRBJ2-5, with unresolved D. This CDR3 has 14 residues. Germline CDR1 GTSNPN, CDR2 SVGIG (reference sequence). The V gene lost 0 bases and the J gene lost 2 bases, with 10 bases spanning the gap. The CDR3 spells CAWSVSGPQETQYF. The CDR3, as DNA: TGTGCCTGGAGTGTATCTGGGCCGCAAGAGACCCAGTACTTC.

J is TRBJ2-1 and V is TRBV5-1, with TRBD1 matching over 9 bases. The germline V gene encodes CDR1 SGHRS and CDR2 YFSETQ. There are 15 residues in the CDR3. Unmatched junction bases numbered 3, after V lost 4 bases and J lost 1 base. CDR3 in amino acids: CASSPGQGSYNEQFF. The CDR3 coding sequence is TGCGCCAGCAGCCCTGGACAGGGGTCCTACAATGAGCAGTTCTTC.

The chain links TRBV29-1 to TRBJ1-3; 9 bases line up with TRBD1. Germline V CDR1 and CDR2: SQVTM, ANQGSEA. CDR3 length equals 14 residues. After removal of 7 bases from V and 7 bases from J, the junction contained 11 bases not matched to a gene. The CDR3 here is CSALDRGSPNTIYF. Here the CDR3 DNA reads TGCAGCGCCCTGGACAGGGGTTCCCCGAACACCATATATTTT.

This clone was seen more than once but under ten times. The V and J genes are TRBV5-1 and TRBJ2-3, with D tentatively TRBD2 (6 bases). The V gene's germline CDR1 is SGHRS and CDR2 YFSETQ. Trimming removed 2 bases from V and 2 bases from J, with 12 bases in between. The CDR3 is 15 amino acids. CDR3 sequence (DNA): TGCGCCAGCAGCTTTGGGGACTCCTTCACAGATACGCAGTATTTT. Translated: CASSFGDSFTDTQYF.

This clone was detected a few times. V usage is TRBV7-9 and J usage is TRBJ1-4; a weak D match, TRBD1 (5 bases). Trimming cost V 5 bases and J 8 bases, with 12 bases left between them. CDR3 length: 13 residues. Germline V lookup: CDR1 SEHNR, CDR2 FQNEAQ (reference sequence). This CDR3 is CASSGQGGEKLFF. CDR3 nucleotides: TGTGCCAGCAGCGGGCAGGGAGGGGAAAAACTGTTTTTT. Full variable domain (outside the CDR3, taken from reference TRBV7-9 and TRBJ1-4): DTGVSQNPRHKITKRGQNVTFRCDPISEHNRLYWYRQTLGQGPEFLTYFQNEAQLEKSRLLSDRFSAERPKGSFSTLEIQRTEQGDSAMYLCASSGQGGEKLFFGSGTQLSVL.

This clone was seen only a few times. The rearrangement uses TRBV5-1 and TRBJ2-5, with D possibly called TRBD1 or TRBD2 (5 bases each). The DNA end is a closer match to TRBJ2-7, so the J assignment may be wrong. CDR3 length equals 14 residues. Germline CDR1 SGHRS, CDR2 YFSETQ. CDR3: CASSWDGGPYEQYF. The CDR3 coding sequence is TGCGCCAGCAGCTGGGACGGAGGCCCCTACGAGCAGTACTTC.

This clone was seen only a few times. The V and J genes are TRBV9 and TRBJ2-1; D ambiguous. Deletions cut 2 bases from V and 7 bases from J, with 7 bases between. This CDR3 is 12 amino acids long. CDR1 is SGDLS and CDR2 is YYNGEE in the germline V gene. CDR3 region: CASSVAINEQFF. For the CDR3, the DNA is TGTGCCAGCAGCGTGGCGATTAATGAGCAGTTCTTC.

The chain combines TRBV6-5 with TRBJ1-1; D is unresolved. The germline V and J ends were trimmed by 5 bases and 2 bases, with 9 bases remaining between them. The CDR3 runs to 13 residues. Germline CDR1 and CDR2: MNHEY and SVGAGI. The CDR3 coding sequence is TGTGCCAGCAGTCGGTCACCCAACACTGAAGCTTTCTTT. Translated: CASSRSPNTEAFF.

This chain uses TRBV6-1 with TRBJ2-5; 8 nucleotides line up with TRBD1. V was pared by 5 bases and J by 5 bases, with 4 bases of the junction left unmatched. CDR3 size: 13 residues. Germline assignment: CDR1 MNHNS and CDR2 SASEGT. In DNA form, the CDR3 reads TGTGCCAGCAGTAGGACAGGGACGGAGACCCAGTACTTC. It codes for CASSRTGTETQYF.